Presented here are 6 T cell receptor beta chains from one specimen sequenced in a study of cytomegalovirus exposure and HLA in healthy donors. The PCR contained 60 Vbeta and 13 Jbeta primers. Only in-frame clones appear in the TCRdb table, and some are missing; sequencing was by immunoSEQ multiplex PCR. This table holds around 72,000 clones, roughly 72% found once. The sequencing sample was made of PBMCs. Every receptor here comes from a man in his forties or fifties in good health and CMV-seronegative.

V is TRBV6-1 and J is TRBJ1-4; 7 bases map to TRBD1. Losses at the gene ends were 5 bases for V and 5 bases for J; bases not matched to a gene: 2. The CDR3 contains 13 residues. Germline-derived CDR1 and CDR2 are MNHNS and SASEGT. DNA of the CDR3: TGTGCCAGCAGTAGGGGACAGAATGAAAAACTGTTTTTT. Translating it yields CASSRGQNEKLFF.

The genes are TRBV20-1 and TRBJ2-1, with D unresolved. Germline lookup yields CDR1 DFQATT and CDR2 SNEGSKA (reference sequence). The CDR3 is 10 amino acids. The V gene lost 4 bases and the J gene lost 8 bases, with 6 bases spanning the gap. The CDR3 is CSANRDEQFF. CDR3 bases: TGCAGTGCTAACCGGGATGAGCAGTTCTTC.

The rearrangement links TRBV6-5 to TRBJ2-5, with a possible D match to TRBD1 (5 bases). V was pared by 6 bases and J by 4 bases, with 12 bases between. Germline V gene sequence: CDR1 MNHEY, CDR2 SVGAGI. This CDR3 comprises 13 residues. The CDR3 nucleotides read TGTGCCAGCAGGGGGCCTAACCGAGAGACCCAGTACTTC. Translated: CASRGPNRETQYF.

V is TRBV5-1 and J is TRBJ2-7; TRBD1 is a possible D gene (6 bases). V was trimmed by 3 bases and J by 6 bases, leaving 22 bases between them. Germline CDR1 and CDR2: SGHRS and YFSETQ. CDR3 length equals 16 residues. The CDR3 nucleotides read TGCGCCAGCAGCTCGATGCCCCCGACCCAGGGGCTCGAGCAGTACTTC. Its protein is CASSSMPPTQGLEQYF.

This chain's CDR3 is CASSYLGGRELFF. The CDR3 DNA sequence: TGTGCCAGCAGTTACCTAGGGGGTAGGGAGCTGTTTTTT. The chain is built from TRBV6-5 and TRBJ2-2; D perhaps matches TRBD1 (6 bases). Germline V CDR1 and CDR2: MNHEY, SVGAGI. CDR3 size: 13 residues. V gave up 2 bases and J gave up 9 bases, with 10 bases separating them.

The chain couples TRBV28 to TRBJ1-4; perhaps TRBD1 as D (5 bases). V was clipped by 4 bases and J by 2 bases, with 14 bases between them. This CDR3 contains 16 residues. Per germline, CDR1 MDHEN and CDR2 SYDVKM. The CDR3 protein is CASSSPPPGTNEKLFF. The CDR3 DNA follows: TGTGCCAGCAGTTCACCCCCCCCAGGGACTAATGAAAAACTGTTTTTT.